This passage covers 10 T cell receptor beta chains from one sample sequenced in a study of CD8 T cells in Susac syndrome (dated by TCRdb to between 2017 and 2020). The library was obtained by the immunoSEQ multiplex PCR assay. RNA was extracted with the RNeasy kit and about 0.5 to 1 ug was reverse transcribed using random hexamers. TCRdb applied fastp at Q25 and MiXCR to the public reads, then kept only in-frame beta chains. Each CDR3 protein gets just one entry, which takes the most common genes and DNA from the rows behind it. For this sample there are about 130,000 distinct CDR3 sequences; over 90% appear just once. The ten largest account for approximately 0.12% of the sample. The specimen sequenced was CD4+ T cells from PBMCs. The receptor set was obtained from a human donor in good health.

The gene calls are TRBV13 and TRBJ2-7; TRBD2 is a possible D gene (5 bases). CDR3 length equals 13 residues. From germline, CDR1 is PRHDT and CDR2 FYEKMQ (reference sequence). The germline V and J ends were trimmed by 3 bases and 5 bases, with 11 bases remaining between them. CDR3 coding DNA: TGTGCCAGCAGCTTCGCGGGTTTAGACGAGCAGTACTTC. Its protein product is CASSFAGLDEQYF.

The CDR3 is CASSLFRGGGYTF. The CDR3 nucleotides are TGTGCCAGCAGTTTATTTCGGGGAGGTGGCTACACCTTC. The chain employs TRBV27 and TRBJ1-2; unclear D gene. The CDR3 is 13 amino acids. Germline V CDR1 and CDR2: MNHEY, SMNVEV (reference sequence). V was clipped by 1 base and J by 7 bases, with 10 bases between them.

The chain couples TRBV27 to TRBJ2-2; D gene ambiguous. CDR3 length equals 14 residues. Germline CDR1 reads MNHEY; CDR2 reads SMNVEV (reference sequence). The ends were cut back, 3 bases at V and 2 bases at J, with 7 bases in the middle. The chain's CDR3 is CASSFGVNTGELFF. CDR3 nucleotide sequence: TGTGCCAGCAGTTTCGGAGTAAACACCGGGGAGCTGTTTTTT.

The CDR3 DNA follows: TGTGCCAGTATGCGTCGGTCCGGGGAGCTGTTTTTT. Its translation: CASMRRSGELFF. This chain joins TRBV12-3 or TRBV12-4 and TRBJ2-2, with no clear D. The length of the CDR3 is 12 residues. V lost 9 bases and J lost 6, with 11 bases in between.

V gene TRBV12-3 or TRBV12-4 combines with J gene TRBJ1-1; possible D gene TRBD1, 5 bases. This CDR3 is 13 amino acids long. The germline V and J ends were trimmed by 4 bases and 0 bases, with 6 bases remaining between them. The CDR3 DNA reads as TGTGCCAGCAGTTGGACAATGAACACTGAAGCTTTCTTT. This encodes CASSWTMNTEAFF.

The rearrangement joins TRBV3-1 to TRBJ2-3; the match to TRBD1 covers 11 bases. This CDR3 is 18 amino acids long. V shed 4 bases, J shed 2 bases, and the junction held 11 bases outside the gene matches. CDR1 LGHDT and CDR2 YNNKEL come from the germline V gene (reference sequence). CDR3 sequence reads: CASSRGSGTGGLTDTQYF. CDR3 DNA sequence: TGTGCCAGCAGCCGAGGTAGCGGGACAGGGGGACTCACAGATACGCAGTATTTT.

The chain has TRBV29-1 and TRBJ2-1; 11 positions agree with TRBD2. The junction had 8 bases not matched to a gene; V was cut back by 4 bases and J by 6 bases. The CDR3 is made up of 15 amino acids. Germline CDR1 SQVTM, CDR2 ANQGSEA. CDR3 protein: CSVVKGLAGGNEQFF. CDR3 bases: TGCAGCGTTGTAAAGGGGCTAGCGGGAGGCAATGAGCAGTTCTTC.

V is TRBV18 and J is TRBJ1-5; D gene ambiguous. The germline CDR1 and CDR2 sequences are KGHSH and LQKENI. The V gene lost 6 bases and the J gene lost 1 base, with 13 bases spanning the gap. CDR3 length equals 15 residues. The CDR3 is CASSPTRQSNQPQHF. CDR3 coding DNA: TGTGCCAGCTCCCCGACGAGGCAGAGCAATCAGCCCCAGCATTTT.

The V call is TRBV28, the J call TRBJ2-3, with TRBD2 matching 16 bases. This CDR3 comprises 17 residues. CDR1 and CDR2 from the germline V gene are MDHEN and SYDVKM. Losses at the gene ends were 6 bases for V and 4 bases for J; bases not matched to a gene: 7. This CDR3 reads CASREGLAGGSADTQYF. The CDR3 DNA follows: TGTGCCAGCAGGGAGGGACTAGCGGGAGGGTCCGCAGATACGCAGTATTTT. The full variable domain, in which reference TRBV28 and TRBJ2-3 provide the parts outside the CDR3, is DVKVTQSSRYLVKRTGEKVFLECVQDMDHENMFWYRQDPGLGLRLIYFSYDVKMKEKGDIPEGYSVSREKKERFSLILESASTNQTSMYLCASREGLAGGSADTQYFGPGTRLTVL.

The CDR3 reads CASSLDVGEKLFF. CDR3 in DNA: TGTGCCAGCAGCTTAGACGTCGGGGAAAAACTGTTTTTT. The chain has TRBV7-9 and TRBJ1-4, with D hard to call. V was shortened by 1 base and J by 8 bases, with 8 bases between the two germline ends. This CDR3 comprises 13 residues. CDR1 SEHNR and CDR2 FQNEAQ come from the germline V gene (reference sequence).